What follows are 25 T cell receptor beta chains derived from one specimen sequenced in a study of siplizumab effects on memory and regulatory T cells. Repertoires were generated with immunoSEQ multiplex PCR, while TCRdb's copy carries only in-frame clones and drops some. The sample holds tens of thousands of clones; about 90% are singletons and the top ten take roughly 30%. Sequenced material: CD8+ T cells sorted from blood. The receptors were sampled from a human donor in good health.

In its sample, this clone was seen many times. The V and J genes are TRBV5-1 and TRBJ2-7; 9 bases map to TRBD2. CDR1 is SGHRS, CDR2 YFSETQ, per germline. Trimming at V came to 0 bases and at J to 5 bases, leaving 12 bases not matched to a gene. The CDR3 loop spans 17 amino acids. The CDR3 DNA follows: TGCGCCAGCAGCTTGGAAGGGTGGGGGCTAGCGGGGAACGAGCAGTACTTC. Translated, it gives CASSLEGWGLAGNEQYF.

Worth noting for this clone: The sample contains more than one DNA sequence encoding this CDR3. CDR3 nucleotides: TGTGCCAGCGCGTCTGGAAACACCATATATTTT. This translates into CASASGNTIYF. The chain uses TRBV6-5 and TRBJ1-3; D gene ambiguous. The CDR3 contains 11 residues. CDR1 and CDR2 from the germline V gene are MNHEY and SVGAGI. Trimming pared 8 bases from V and 1 base from J, leaving 3 bases between.

The chain combines TRBV11-3 with TRBJ2-1; D is undetermined. V lost 3 bases and J 4 bases, leaving 7 bases between the germline ends. The CDR3 extends over 13 amino acids. CDR1 SGHNT and CDR2 YENEEA come from the germline V gene. CDR3 sequence reads: CASSLRTYNEQFF. The DNA of the CDR3 is TGTGCCAGCAGCTTGAGGACGTACAATGAGCAGTTCTTC.

V gene TRBV6-4 combines with J gene TRBJ2-3, with 10 bases matching TRBD1. The trim removed 2 bases at V and 4 bases at J, leaving 3 bases unmatched. The CDR3 totals 15 residues. Germline V gene lookup returns CDR1 MRHNA and CDR2 SNTAGT. This chain's CDR3 is CASSDGQGVSDTQYF. Written as DNA, the CDR3 is TGTGCCAGCAGTGACGGACAGGGGGTCTCAGATACGCAGTATTTT.

This chain joins TRBV9 and TRBJ1-4; 8 nucleotides line up with TRBD1. This CDR3 has 16 residues. Looked up from germline, CDR1 is SGDLS and CDR2 is YYNGEE. V gave up 4 bases and J gave up 4 bases; unmatched junction bases: 9. The CDR3 DNA reads as TGTGCCAGCAGCCCCCGACAGGGGCCTGGTAATGAAAAACTGTTTTTT. Translation gives CASSPRQGPGNEKLFF.

This clone showed up just once. This rearrangement joins TRBV27 to TRBJ1-1, with D uncertain. The CDR3 loop spans 14 amino acids. Germline CDR1 and CDR2: MNHEY and SMNVEV (reference sequence). Trimming stripped 5 bases from V and 4 bases from J, with 14 bases between. The CDR3 DNA reads TGTGCCAGCAGTCCATGGGTGGACCTCACTGAAGCTTTCTTT. Protein: CASSPWVDLTEAFF.

This clone was counted many times. The gene calls are TRBV5-4 and TRBJ2-1; D is unresolved. The CDR3 consists of 15 residues. Germline CDR1 SGHNT, CDR2 YYREEE (reference sequence). Trimming cost V 4 bases and J 8 bases, with 19 bases left between them. The CDR3 reads CASSPVGATLDEQFF. The CDR3, as DNA: TGTGCCAGCAGCCCTGTCGGCGCGACCCTGGATGAGCAGTTCTTC.

This chain uses TRBV7-6 with TRBJ2-2; D is unclear. Trimming left V 1 base short and J 7 bases short, with 7 bases between. The CDR3 spans 13 residues. Germline V lookup: CDR1 SGHVS, CDR2 FNYEAQ. The CDR3 sequence: CASSLETYGELFF. In DNA form, the CDR3 reads TGTGCCAGCAGCTTAGAGACATACGGGGAGCTGTTTTTT.

CDR3 amino acids: CASSPGSRSSPGNTIYF. The DNA for the CDR3 is TGTGCCAGCTCACCAGGTTCGCGGTCTTCTCCTGGAAACACCATATATTTT. The chain combines TRBV18 with TRBJ1-3; D remains unclear. Between the trimmed V and J ends, which lost 2 bases and 2 bases, there was a span of 16 bases. CDR1 KGHSH and CDR2 LQKENI come from the germline V gene. There are 17 residues in the CDR3. The variable domain in full, completed from reference TRBV18 and TRBJ1-3, reads NAGVMQNPRHLVRRRGQEARLRCSPMKGHSHVYWYRQLPEEGLKFMVYLQKENIIDESGMPKERFSAEFPKEGPSILRIQQVVRGDSAAYFCASSPGSRSSPGNTIYFGEGSWLTVV.

The rearrangement uses TRBV12-5 and TRBJ2-7, with a tentative D call TRBD2 (6 bases). This CDR3 contains 15 residues. The V and J ends lost 1 base and 1 base respectively, with 11 bases between them. CDR1 and CDR2 (germline): LGHNT, FRNRAP. CDR3 loop: CASGLGGLVSYEQYF. The CDR3 DNA sequence: TGTGCTAGTGGTTTGGGGGGACTTGTTTCCTACGAGCAGTACTTC.

For the CDR3, the DNA is TGTGCCAGCAGCTTAGACCGGCCACAGGGGGGTGAAAAACTGTTTTTT. Amino acids: CASSLDRPQGGEKLFF. The V and J genes are TRBV11-1 and TRBJ1-4, with 8 bases that match TRBD1. Trimming at V came to 1 base and at J to 7 bases, leaving 8 bases not matched to a gene. CDR3 length equals 16 residues. Germline lookup yields CDR1 SGHAT and CDR2 FQDESV (reference sequence).

The CDR3 sequence is CASSLRAYEQYF. CDR3 DNA sequence: TGTGCCAGCAGCTTAAGGGCGTACGAGCAGTACTTC. V gene TRBV11-2 combines with J gene TRBJ2-7; D remains unclear. This CDR3 has 12 amino acids. Trimming stripped 2 bases from V and 4 bases from J, with 6 bases between. Germline V lookup: CDR1 SGHAT, CDR2 FQNNGV.

V gene TRBV18 combines with J gene TRBJ2-5, with 9 bases that match TRBD1. In germline, CDR1 is KGHSH, CDR2 LQKENI. The trim removed 3 bases at V and 6 bases at J, leaving 5 bases unmatched. This CDR3 comprises 14 residues. This chain's CDR3 is CASSPGTGWKTQYF. The CDR3 bases are TGTGCCAGCTCACCCGGGACAGGGTGGAAGACCCAGTACTTC. The variable domain in full, completed from reference TRBV18 and TRBJ2-5, reads NAGVMQNPRHLVRRRGQEARLRCSPMKGHSHVYWYRQLPEEGLKFMVYLQKENIIDESGMPKERFSAEFPKEGPSILRIQQVVRGDSAAYFCASSPGTGWKTQYFGPGTRLLVL.

The rearrangement uses TRBV10-1 and TRBJ1-4; maybe TRBD1 (6 bases). Trimming removed 5 bases from V and 2 bases from J, with 12 bases in between. This CDR3 spans 15 amino acids. Looked up from germline, CDR1 is WNHNN and CDR2 is SYGVQD (reference sequence). This CDR3 reads CASSRDISTNEKLFF. In nucleotides, the CDR3 is TGCGCCAGCAGTAGGGACATTTCGACTAATGAAAAACTGTTTTTT.

This chain connects TRBV19 to TRBJ2-1, with 7 bases matching TRBD2. Germline lookup yields CDR1 LNHDA and CDR2 SQIVND (reference sequence). The CDR3 extends over 18 amino acids. Germline trimming cut 1 base from V and 0 bases from J; bases unmatched to any gene: 9. DNA for the CDR3: TGTGCCAGTAGTATAGCCCCTGAGGGAGGGCCCTCCTACAATGAGCAGTTCTTC. It is translated as CASSIAPEGGPSYNEQFF. Looking up the rest from reference TRBV19 and TRBJ2-1 gives the full variable domain: DGGITQSPKYLFRKEGQNVTLSCEQNLNHDAMYWYRQDPGQGLRLIYYSQIVNDFQKGDIAEGYSVSREKKESFPLTVTSAQKNPTAFYLCASSIAPEGGPSYNEQFFGPGTRLTVL.

This chain links TRBV5-4 with TRBJ2-1, with TRBD1 matching 10 bases. J gave up 6 bases and V 8 bases, and 8 bases lay outside the gene matches. This CDR3 has 14 residues. Germline CDR1 SGHNT, CDR2 YYREEE (reference sequence). CDR3 nucleotides: TGTGCCAGTCTTAAGGACAGGGGGAGCAATGAGCAGTTCTTC. It codes for CASLKDRGSNEQFF. Full variable domain (remainder filled in from reference TRBV5-4 and TRBJ2-1): ETGVTQSPTHLIKTRGQQVTLRCSSQSGHNTVSWYQQALGQGPQFIFQYYREEENGRGNFPPRFSGLQFPNYSSELNVNALELDDSALYLCASLKDRGSNEQFFGPGTRLTVL.

The V and J genes are TRBV27 and TRBJ2-2, with TRBD1 matching 7 bases. With V trimmed by 6 bases and J by 6 bases, 1 base remained unmatched. This CDR3 region has 12 residues. Germline CDR1 and CDR2: MNHEY and SMNVEV (reference sequence). For the CDR3, the DNA is TGTGCCAGCAGAACAGGGGCCGGGGAGCTGTTTTTT. Translation: CASRTGAGELFF.

The V call is TRBV7-9, the J call TRBJ2-5; D possibly corresponds to TRBD2 (5 bases). Germline CDR1 and CDR2: SEHNR and FQNEAQ (reference sequence). This CDR3 spans 11 amino acids. V was trimmed by 8 bases and J by 4 bases, leaving 8 bases between them. This CDR3 reads CASSEGETQYF. CDR3 DNA: TGTGCCAGCTCTGAGGGAGAGACCCAGTACTTC.

Here the CDR3 reads CASSLGTDYNEQFF. CDR3 sequence (DNA): TGTGCCAGTAGCTTAGGGACAGACTACAATGAGCAGTTCTTC. The chain uses TRBV19 and TRBJ2-1; 7 nucleotides agree with TRBD1. V trimming: 6 bases; J trimming: 3 bases; junction bases outside the gene matches: 5. Germline V gene lookup returns CDR1 LNHDA and CDR2 SQIVND (reference sequence). The CDR3 is 14 residues long. The variable domain in full, completed from reference TRBV19 and TRBJ2-1, reads DGGITQSPKYLFRKEGQNVTLSCEQNLNHDAMYWYRQDPGQGLRLIYYSQIVNDFQKGDIAEGYSVSREKKESFPLTVTSAQKNPTAFYLCASSLGTDYNEQFFGPGTRLTVL.

The chain is built from TRBV6-5 and TRBJ2-7; D remains ambiguous. Germline loops: CDR1 MNHEY, CDR2 SVGAGI. Trimming removed 0 bases at V and 2 bases at J, with 5 bases between. The CDR3 consists of 13 residues. For the CDR3, the DNA is TGTGCCAGCAGTTACTCCTTTACCTACGAGCAGTACTTC. Translated, it gives CASSYSFTYEQYF.

The V gene is TRBV9, the J gene TRBJ1-2; TRBD1 agrees at 11 bases. Trimming took 2 bases from V and 4 from J; bases not matched to a gene: 4. The V gene's germline CDR1 is SGDLS and CDR2 YYNGEE. The CDR3 consists of 15 residues. The CDR3 bases are TGTGCCAGCAGCGTTGGACAGGGGGCTGGCTATGGCTACACCTTC. The encoded protein is CASSVGQGAGYGYTF.

This chain links TRBV4-2 with TRBJ2-7, with a tentative D call TRBD2 (6 bases). The CDR3 contains 17 residues. Germline V gives CDR1 LGHNA, CDR2 YNFKEQ. V was shortened by 0 bases and J by 3 bases, with 18 bases between the two germline ends. CDR3 sequence reads: CASSQDVGSLSIYEQYF. The CDR3 DNA sequence: TGTGCCAGCAGCCAAGACGTCGGGAGCCTTTCCATCTACGAGCAGTACTTC.

The CDR3 is CASSVGTGGLETQYF. For the CDR3, the DNA is TGTGCCAGCAGCGTAGGGACAGGGGGTTTAGAGACCCAGTACTTC. The rearrangement joins TRBV9 to TRBJ2-5, with 10 positions matching TRBD1. CDR1 SGDLS and CDR2 YYNGEE come from the germline V gene. V was pared by 0 bases and J by 4 bases, with 3 bases of the junction left unmatched. The CDR3 covers 15 residues.

V and J are TRBV7-9 and TRBJ2-7; 8 bases map to TRBD1. Looked up from germline, CDR1 is SEHNR and CDR2 is FQNEAQ (reference sequence). The CDR3 totals 12 residues. With 8 bases clipped from V and 0 bases from J, the junction kept 0 bases outside the gene matches. CDR3 nucleotides: TGTGCCAGCGGACAGGGCTCCTACGAGCAGTACTTC. Translating it yields CASGQGSYEQYF.

The chain carries TRBV6-6 and TRBJ1-4; TRBD1 agrees at 7 bases. Germline V gene data show CDR1 as MNHNY and CDR2 as SVGAGI (reference sequence). The CDR3 sequence is 16 residues long. The V segment lost 7 bases and the J segment 3 bases; nucleotides outside the gene matches: 11. The CDR3 region is CASTKGLTGSNEKLFF. The CDR3 DNA is TGTGCCAGCACCAAAGGCCTGACAGGGTCTAATGAAAAACTGTTTTTT.